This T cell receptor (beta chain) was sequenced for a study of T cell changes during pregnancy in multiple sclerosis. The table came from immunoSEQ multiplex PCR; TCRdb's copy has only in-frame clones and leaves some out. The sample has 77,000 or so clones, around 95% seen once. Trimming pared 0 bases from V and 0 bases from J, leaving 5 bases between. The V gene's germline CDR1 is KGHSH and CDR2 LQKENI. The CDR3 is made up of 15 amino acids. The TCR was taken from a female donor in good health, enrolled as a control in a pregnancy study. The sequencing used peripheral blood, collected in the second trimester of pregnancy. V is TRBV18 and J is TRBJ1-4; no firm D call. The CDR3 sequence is CASSPPSSTNEKLFF. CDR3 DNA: TGTGCCAGCTCACCACCGAGTTCAACTAATGAAAAACTGTTTTTT.